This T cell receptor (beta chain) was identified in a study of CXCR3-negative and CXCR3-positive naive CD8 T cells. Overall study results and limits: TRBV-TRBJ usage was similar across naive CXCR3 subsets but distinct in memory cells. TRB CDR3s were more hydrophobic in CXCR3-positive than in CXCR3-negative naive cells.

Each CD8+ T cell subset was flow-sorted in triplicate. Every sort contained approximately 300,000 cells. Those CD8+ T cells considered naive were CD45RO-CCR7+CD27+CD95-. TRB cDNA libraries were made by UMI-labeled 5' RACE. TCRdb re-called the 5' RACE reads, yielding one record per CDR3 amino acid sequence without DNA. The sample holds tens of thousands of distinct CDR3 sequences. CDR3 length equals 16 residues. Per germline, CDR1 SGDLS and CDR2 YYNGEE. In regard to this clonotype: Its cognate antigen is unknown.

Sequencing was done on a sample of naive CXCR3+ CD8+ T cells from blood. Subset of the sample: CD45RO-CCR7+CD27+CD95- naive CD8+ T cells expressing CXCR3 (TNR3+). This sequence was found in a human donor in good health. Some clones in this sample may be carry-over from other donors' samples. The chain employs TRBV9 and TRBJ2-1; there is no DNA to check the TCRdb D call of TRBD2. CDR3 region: CASSGSSGTSDDEQFF.